The 26 T cell receptor beta chains given below trace back to one sample, sequenced in a study of graft-versus-host responses after intestinal transplantation. Here immunoSEQ multiplex PCR was the method, and the copy in TCRdb shows in-frame clones only, minus some. In the table there are 45,000 to 50,000 clones, about 93% of which are singletons. Sequences were derived from PBMCs, sampled 786 days after a first intestinal transplant, on the day of a second. Receptors were obtained from a human patient who received an intestinal transplant, so some T cells may come from the graft donor.

V is TRBV9 and J is TRBJ2-2; D may correspond to TRBD1 or TRBD2 (5 bases each). V was trimmed by 2 bases and J by 3 bases, leaving 8 bases between them. The CDR3 sequence is 14 residues long. CDR1 and CDR2 from the germline V gene are SGDLS and YYNGEE. The CDR3 DNA sequence: TGTGCCAGCAGCGTTCGAGGGGACACCGGGGAGCTGTTTTTT. This sequence encodes CASSVRGDTGELFF. Variable domain in full (rest from reference TRBV9 and TRBJ2-2): DSGVTQTPKHLITATGQRVTLRCSPRSGDLSVYWYQQSLDQGLQFLIQYYNGEERAKGNILERFSAQQFPDLHSELNLSSLELGDSALYFCASSVRGDTGELFFGEGSRLTVL.

The gene calls are TRBV28 and TRBJ2-7; D is undetermined. The CDR3 spans 16 residues. Germline CDR1 is MDHEN and CDR2 is SYDVKM. Trimming left V 3 bases short and J 3 bases short, with 18 bases between. CDR3 amino acids: CASSFPSRIRRYEQYF. DNA of the CDR3: TGTGCCAGCAGTTTCCCGTCAAGGATCCGACGCTACGAGCAGTACTTC.

The chain employs TRBV6-1 and TRBJ2-3, with TRBD2 as a possible D gene (7 bases). CDR1 and CDR2 from the germline V gene are MNHNS and SASEGT. This CDR3 spans 15 amino acids. Between the trimmed V and J ends, which lost 6 bases and 0 bases, there was a span of 13 bases. In DNA, the CDR3 is TGTGCCAGCAGCTGGGGGGGGCCAAGCACAGATACGCAGTATTTT. Translated: CASSWGGPSTDTQYF.

V usage is TRBV14 and J usage is TRBJ2-1; D not resolved. Trimming pared 1 base from V and 1 base from J, leaving 11 bases between. Germline V gives CDR1 SGHDN, CDR2 FVKESK. The CDR3 runs 16 residues. The CDR3 nucleotides are TGTGCCAGCAGCCAAGCGCAACACCTATCCTACAATGAGCAGTTCTTC. This sequence encodes CASSQAQHLSYNEQFF.

The chain links TRBV5-1 to TRBJ2-7; D is possibly TRBD1 (6 bases). The CDR3 runs to 14 residues. Trimming shortened V by 2 bases and J by 2 bases, and 11 bases separated the two germline ends. In germline, CDR1 is SGHRS, CDR2 YFSETQ. The CDR3 reads CASSLQGTPYEQYF. As DNA, the CDR3 is TGCGCCAGCAGCTTACAGGGCACCCCCTACGAGCAGTACTTC. Full variable domain (rest looked up from reference TRBV5-1 and TRBJ2-7): KAGVTQTPRYLIKTRGQQVTLSCSPISGHRSVSWYQQTPGQGLQFLFEYFSETQRNKGNFPGRFSGRQFSNSRSEMNVSTLELGDSALYLCASSLQGTPYEQYFGPGTRLTVT.

This clone was recorded once. This chain's CDR3 is CASSPAEIYEQYF. CDR3 in DNA: TGTGCCAGCTCACCCGCAGAAATCTACGAGCAGTACTTC. V is TRBV18 and J is TRBJ2-7; D not certain. The CDR3 runs to 13 residues. Germline V gene sequence: CDR1 KGHSH, CDR2 LQKENI. The V gene lost 3 bases and the J gene lost 3 bases, with 9 bases spanning the gap.

The chain combines TRBV11-2 with TRBJ2-1; 8 bases are shared with TRBD1. This CDR3 is 12 amino acids long. In germline, CDR1 is SGHAT, CDR2 FQNNGV. V lost 5 bases, J lost 10 bases, and 4 bases stayed unmatched. The CDR3 reads CASSQDRGEQFF. CDR3 bases: TGTGCCAGCAGCCAAGACAGGGGCGAGCAGTTCTTC.

The chain couples TRBV27 to TRBJ1-2, with D uncertain. The CDR3 runs to 14 residues. In germline, CDR1 is MNHEY, CDR2 SMNVEV (reference sequence). V dropped 3 bases and J dropped 2 bases, with 10 bases sitting between them. CDR3 DNA: TGTGCCAGCAGTTTTACCGGACCCAACTATGGCTACACCTTC. Its translation is CASSFTGPNYGYTF.

The chain recombines TRBV28 with TRBJ2-7, with TRBD2 matching 8 bases. CDR3 length equals 14 residues. Germline V CDR1 and CDR2: MDHEN, SYDVKM. V shed 10 bases and J 5 bases; nucleotides not matched to a gene: 13. CDR3 residues: CATHGGGRPHEQYF. CDR3 in DNA: TGTGCCACCCACGGGGGCGGGAGGCCCCACGAGCAGTACTTC.

This clone is a singleton in its sample. The chain links TRBV11-2 to TRBJ1-1; 8 bases are a match to TRBD1. V lost 1 base to trimming and J lost 5 bases; unmatched junction nucleotides: 3. The CDR3 runs 14 residues. The germline gives CDR1 SGHAT, CDR2 FQNNGV. CDR3 in amino acids: CASSLGQGATEAFF. The CDR3, as DNA: TGTGCCAGCAGCTTAGGCCAGGGGGCGACTGAAGCTTTCTTT.

The rearrangement links TRBV28 to TRBJ2-7; 7 bases are shared with TRBD2. The CDR3 consists of 15 residues. CDR1 is MDHEN and CDR2 is SYDVKM in the germline V gene. Germline trimming cut 5 bases from V and 1 base from J; bases unmatched to any gene: 8. Here the CDR3 reads CASSLQYGGSYEQYF. For the CDR3, the DNA is TGTGCCAGCAGTCTGCAGTACGGGGGGTCCTACGAGCAGTACTTC.

This chain joins TRBV28 and TRBJ1-4; no reliable D call. CDR1 MDHEN and CDR2 SYDVKM come from the germline V gene. The germline V and J ends were trimmed by 1 base and 9 bases, with 9 bases remaining between them. The CDR3 totals 13 residues. CDR3 in DNA: TGTGCCAGCAGTTTATCATCGCCAAAAAAACTGTTTTTT. This sequence encodes CASSLSSPKKLFF.

The chain has TRBV7-2 and TRBJ2-4; either TRBD1 or TRBD2 may fit D (6 bases each). Trimming shortened V by 8 bases and J by 0 bases, and 26 bases separated the two germline ends. This CDR3 has 19 amino acids. Germline V CDR1 and CDR2: SGHTA, FQGNSA. This CDR3 reads CASPPVGLARGGAKNIQYF. The CDR3 nucleotides read TGTGCCAGCCCTCCCGTCGGGCTAGCGAGAGGGGGAGCCAAAAACATTCAGTACTTC.

The rearrangement links TRBV28 to TRBJ2-1; the match to TRBD1 covers 10 bases. The CDR3 totals 18 residues. CDR1 and CDR2 (germline): MDHEN, SYDVKM. With V trimmed by 8 bases and J by 3 bases, 16 bases remained unmatched. CDR3 loop: CASLSLPWTGGIYNEQFF. As DNA, the CDR3 is TGTGCCAGCCTCAGCCTCCCCTGGACAGGGGGTATCTACAATGAGCAGTTCTTC. Variable domain in full (rest from reference TRBV28 and TRBJ2-1): DVKVTQSSRYLVKRTGEKVFLECVQDMDHENMFWYRQDPGLGLRLIYFSYDVKMKEKGDIPEGYSVSREKKERFSLILESASTNQTSMYLCASLSLPWTGGIYNEQFFGPGTRLTVL.

V usage is TRBV28 and J usage is TRBJ1-2; D is uncertain. Germline V gene data show CDR1 as MDHEN and CDR2 as SYDVKM. Trimming cost V 2 bases and J 7 bases, with 8 bases left between them. This CDR3 region has 12 residues. The CDR3 region is CASSLNTGGYTF. The CDR3 coding sequence is TGTGCCAGCAGTTTAAACACCGGTGGCTACACCTTC.

The chain couples TRBV5-1 to TRBJ2-5; D is perhaps TRBD2 (5 bases). V shed 1 base and J shed 1 base, with 14 bases lying between them. CDR1 SGHRS and CDR2 YFSETQ come from the germline V gene. This CDR3 comprises 16 residues. The CDR3 spells CASSLLTADGQETQYF. CDR3 in DNA: TGCGCCAGCAGCTTGCTAACAGCGGACGGCCAAGAGACCCAGTACTTC.

The V call is TRBV7-3, the J call TRBJ2-7; TRBD1 matches at 11 bases. CDR1 SGHTA and CDR2 FQGTGA come from the germline V gene. The V segment lost 5 bases and the J segment 2 bases; nucleotides outside the gene matches: 8. This CDR3 is 16 amino acids long. As DNA, the CDR3 is TGTGCCAGCAGCCCGGGACAGGGGGTACTAACCTACGAGCAGTACTTC. It encodes CASSPGQGVLTYEQYF. Supplemented by reference TRBV7-3 and TRBJ2-7, the full variable domain reads GAGVSQTPSNKVTEKGKYVELRCDPISGHTALYWYRQSLGQGPEFLIYFQGTGAADDSGLPNDRFFAVRPEGSVSTLKIQRTERGDSAVYLCASSPGQGVLTYEQYFGPGTRLTVT.

The chain is built from TRBV6-1 and TRBJ2-5; 7 positions agree with TRBD2. Germline assignment: CDR1 MNHNS and CDR2 SASEGT. The CDR3 is 16 amino acids. V lost 2 bases and J lost 5; bases outside the gene matches: 11. The CDR3 is CASSERSGGSHETQYF. The CDR3 region has the DNA TGTGCCAGCAGTGAAAGGTCGGGGGGAAGCCACGAGACCCAGTACTTC.

The chain links TRBV30 to TRBJ2-7, with unresolved D. The germline V and J ends were trimmed by 0 bases and 4 bases, with 7 bases remaining between them. The CDR3 consists of 12 residues. Per germline, CDR1 GTSNPN and CDR2 SVGIG (reference sequence). For the CDR3, the DNA is TGTGCCTGGAGTGTAGAGACATACGAGCAGTACTTC. The encoded protein is CAWSVETYEQYF.

V and J are TRBV6-6 and TRBJ1-2; D may be TRBD1 (6 bases). Germline CDR1 and CDR2: MNHNY and SVGAGI (reference sequence). Deletions cut 5 bases from V and 4 bases from J, with 11 bases between. This CDR3 comprises 13 residues. The CDR3 loop reads CASSLRTAYGYTF. The CDR3 nucleotides are TGTGCCAGCAGTCTGAGGACAGCCTATGGCTACACCTTC.

This chain links TRBV19 with TRBJ2-1; 12 nucleotides match TRBD2. This CDR3 region has 16 residues. V lost 1 base and J lost 8; bases outside the gene matches: 6. From germline, CDR1 is LNHDA and CDR2 SQIVND (reference sequence). For the CDR3, the DNA is TGTGCCAGTAGTATAGTGACTAGCGGGAGATATGATGAGCAGTTCTTC. Protein product: CASSIVTSGRYDEQFF.

The chain recombines TRBV7-9 with TRBJ2-7; 7 bases are a match to TRBD1. V lost 0 bases and J lost 5; bases outside the gene matches: 7. Germline V gene data show CDR1 as SEHNR and CDR2 as FQNEAQ (reference sequence). CDR3 size: 15 residues. In DNA, the CDR3 is TGTGCCAGCAGCTTAGCAGGGGGCAGGGAAGACGAGCAGTACTTC. This codes for CASSLAGGREDEQYF.

This clone was seen just once. The rearrangement links TRBV11-2 to TRBJ2-2; 9 bases are shared with TRBD2. The germline gives CDR1 SGHAT, CDR2 FQNNGV. The CDR3 is made up of 15 amino acids. V lost 3 bases, J lost 3 bases, and 2 bases stayed unmatched. The CDR3 DNA follows: TGTGCCAGCAGCTTGGGACTAGCCGACACCGGGGAGCTGTTTTTT. Its protein product is CASSLGLADTGELFF.

In this sample, this clone turned up a few times. This chain links TRBV6-4 with TRBJ2-3; D might be TRBD2 (5 bases). The CDR3 extends over 15 amino acids. The germline V and J ends were trimmed by 3 bases and 6 bases, with 16 bases remaining between them. Germline CDR1 and CDR2: MRHNA and SNTAGT. Written as DNA, the CDR3 is TGTGCCAGCAGTGAGAGGGCGGGCCAAGGGGATACGCAGTATTTT. Translating gives CASSERAGQGDTQYF.

The V call is TRBV5-8, the J call TRBJ2-2; a possible D gene is TRBD1 (5 bases). Germline assignment: CDR1 SGHTS and CDR2 YDEGEE. V dropped 6 bases and J dropped 8 bases, with 8 bases sitting between them. The CDR3 consists of 11 residues. The CDR3 DNA follows: TGTGCCAGCATAGGGGCAGGGGAGCTGTTTTTT. Translating gives CASIGAGELFF.

V usage is TRBV2 and J usage is TRBJ1-1, with 7 bases that match TRBD1. Trimming cost V 8 bases and J 0 bases; bases outside gene matches: 6. Germline lookup yields CDR1 SNHLY and CDR2 FYNNEI. This CDR3 has 14 amino acids. CDR3 sequence (DNA): TGTGCCAGCCTAGGGACAGCCCTGAACACTGAAGCTTTCTTT. Amino acid sequence: CASLGTALNTEAFF. Full variable domain (outside the CDR3, taken from reference TRBV2 and TRBJ1-1): EPEVTQTPSHQVTQMGQEVILRCVPISNHLYFYWYRQILGQKVEFLVSFYNNEISEKSEIFDDQFSVERPDGSNFTLKIRSTKLEDSAMYFCASLGTALNTEAFFGQGTRLTVV.